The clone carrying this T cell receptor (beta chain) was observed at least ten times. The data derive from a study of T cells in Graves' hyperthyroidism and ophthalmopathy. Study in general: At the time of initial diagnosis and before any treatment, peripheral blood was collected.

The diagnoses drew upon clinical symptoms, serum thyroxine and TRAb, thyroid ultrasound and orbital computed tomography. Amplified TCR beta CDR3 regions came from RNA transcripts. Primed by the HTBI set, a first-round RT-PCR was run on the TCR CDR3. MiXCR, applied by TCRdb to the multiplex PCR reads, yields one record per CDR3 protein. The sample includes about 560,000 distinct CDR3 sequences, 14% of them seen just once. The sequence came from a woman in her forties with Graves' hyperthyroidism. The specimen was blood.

CDR3 bases: TGTGCCAGCAGTTTATCGCGGAGAGGGAATGAGCAGTTCTTC. This gives the protein CASSLSRRGNEQFF. The rearrangement uses TRBV28 and TRBJ2-1, with a weak D call TRBD2 (5 bases). The V end lost 1 base, the J end lost 7 bases, and 11 bases lay between the germline ends. The CDR3 has 14 amino acids. Germline lookup yields CDR1 MDHEN and CDR2 SYDVKM.